This paragraph covers one T cell receptor (beta chain) sequence. The data originate from a study of blood T cell repertoires in COVID-19. The wider study: COVID-19 samples from acute and convalescent phases originated in the United States, Italy and Spain. T cells, B-cell-depleted T cells, or PBMCs provided the cDNA or gDNA that served as material.

Germline assignment: CDR1 SGHDN and CDR2 FVKESK. This CDR3 spans 21 amino acids. The J segment lost 4 bases and the V segment lost 0 bases, leaving 16 bases of the junction unmatched. In the study's own analysis: Reference gene primer amplification in the assay estimated nucleated cell counts. Method: immunoSEQ multiplex PCR; TCRdb's copy keeps in-frame clones and lacks some. That table furnishes V, J and clone size, whereas the DNA furnished D and trimming. The repertoire holds approximately 63,000 clones, about nine tenths seen once, with 1% to 1.5% in the top ten. The sample consisted of peripheral blood. The receptor's source is a woman of 80 years or more with acute or convalescent COVID-19. J is TRBJ1-5 and V is TRBV14; 12 bases match TRBD1. CDR3 sequence: CASSQDSSGQGAFWENQPQHF. The CDR3 DNA follows: TGTGCCAGCAGCCAAGATTCCTCGGGACAGGGGGCTTTTTGGGAGAATCAGCCCCAGCATTTT.